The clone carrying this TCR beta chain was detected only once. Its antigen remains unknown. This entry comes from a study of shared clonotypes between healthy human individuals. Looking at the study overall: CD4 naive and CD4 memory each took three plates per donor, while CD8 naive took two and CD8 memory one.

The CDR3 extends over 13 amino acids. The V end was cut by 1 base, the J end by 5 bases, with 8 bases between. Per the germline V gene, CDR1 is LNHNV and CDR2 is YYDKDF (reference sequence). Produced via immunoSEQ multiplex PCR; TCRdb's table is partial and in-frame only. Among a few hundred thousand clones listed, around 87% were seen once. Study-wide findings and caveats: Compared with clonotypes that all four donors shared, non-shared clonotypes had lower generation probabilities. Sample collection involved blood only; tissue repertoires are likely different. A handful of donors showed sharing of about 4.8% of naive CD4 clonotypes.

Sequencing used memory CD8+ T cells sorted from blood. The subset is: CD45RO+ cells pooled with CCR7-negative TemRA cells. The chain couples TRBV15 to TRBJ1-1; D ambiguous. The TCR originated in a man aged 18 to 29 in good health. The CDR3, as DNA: TGTGCCACCAGCAGAGCTTGGGGAACTGAAGCTTTCTTT. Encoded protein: CATSRAWGTEAFF.